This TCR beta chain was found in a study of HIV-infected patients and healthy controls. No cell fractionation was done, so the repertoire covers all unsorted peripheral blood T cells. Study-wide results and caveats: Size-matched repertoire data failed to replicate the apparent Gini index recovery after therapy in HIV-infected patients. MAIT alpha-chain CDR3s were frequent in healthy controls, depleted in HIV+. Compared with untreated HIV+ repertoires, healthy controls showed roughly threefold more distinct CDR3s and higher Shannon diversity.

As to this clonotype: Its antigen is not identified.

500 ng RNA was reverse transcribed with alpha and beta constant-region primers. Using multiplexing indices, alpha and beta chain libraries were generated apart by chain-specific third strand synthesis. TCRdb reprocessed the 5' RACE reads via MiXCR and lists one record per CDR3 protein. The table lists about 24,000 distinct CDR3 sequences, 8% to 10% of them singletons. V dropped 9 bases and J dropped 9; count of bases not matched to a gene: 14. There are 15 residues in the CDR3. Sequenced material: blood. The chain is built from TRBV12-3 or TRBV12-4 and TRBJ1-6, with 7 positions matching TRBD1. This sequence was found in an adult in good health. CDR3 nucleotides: TGTGCCAGTACGACAGGGTCAGGTCTGGTTTCACCCCTCCACTTT. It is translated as CASTTGSGLVSPLHF.